This T cell receptor (beta chain) originates from a study of blood T cell repertoires in COVID-19. Generated by immunoSEQ multiplex PCR, the TCRdb table keeps only in-frame clones and is missing some. There are 55,000 to 70,000 clones in the sample; approximately 82% occur only once, and 9.7% lies in the top ten. This CDR3 comprises 16 residues. The germline CDR1 and CDR2 sequences are SGHRS and YFSETQ. V shed 0 bases, J shed 1 base, and the junction held 3 bases outside the gene matches. This TCR was recovered from a woman aged 80 or over with acute or convalescent COVID-19. Sample: peripheral blood. The chain links TRBV5-1 to TRBJ2-3; 9 bases are a match to TRBD2. CDR3 nucleotide sequence: TGCGCCAGCAGCTTGGTAGCTAGCGGGGGCACAGATACGCAGTATTTT. Its translation: CASSLVASGGTDTQYF.